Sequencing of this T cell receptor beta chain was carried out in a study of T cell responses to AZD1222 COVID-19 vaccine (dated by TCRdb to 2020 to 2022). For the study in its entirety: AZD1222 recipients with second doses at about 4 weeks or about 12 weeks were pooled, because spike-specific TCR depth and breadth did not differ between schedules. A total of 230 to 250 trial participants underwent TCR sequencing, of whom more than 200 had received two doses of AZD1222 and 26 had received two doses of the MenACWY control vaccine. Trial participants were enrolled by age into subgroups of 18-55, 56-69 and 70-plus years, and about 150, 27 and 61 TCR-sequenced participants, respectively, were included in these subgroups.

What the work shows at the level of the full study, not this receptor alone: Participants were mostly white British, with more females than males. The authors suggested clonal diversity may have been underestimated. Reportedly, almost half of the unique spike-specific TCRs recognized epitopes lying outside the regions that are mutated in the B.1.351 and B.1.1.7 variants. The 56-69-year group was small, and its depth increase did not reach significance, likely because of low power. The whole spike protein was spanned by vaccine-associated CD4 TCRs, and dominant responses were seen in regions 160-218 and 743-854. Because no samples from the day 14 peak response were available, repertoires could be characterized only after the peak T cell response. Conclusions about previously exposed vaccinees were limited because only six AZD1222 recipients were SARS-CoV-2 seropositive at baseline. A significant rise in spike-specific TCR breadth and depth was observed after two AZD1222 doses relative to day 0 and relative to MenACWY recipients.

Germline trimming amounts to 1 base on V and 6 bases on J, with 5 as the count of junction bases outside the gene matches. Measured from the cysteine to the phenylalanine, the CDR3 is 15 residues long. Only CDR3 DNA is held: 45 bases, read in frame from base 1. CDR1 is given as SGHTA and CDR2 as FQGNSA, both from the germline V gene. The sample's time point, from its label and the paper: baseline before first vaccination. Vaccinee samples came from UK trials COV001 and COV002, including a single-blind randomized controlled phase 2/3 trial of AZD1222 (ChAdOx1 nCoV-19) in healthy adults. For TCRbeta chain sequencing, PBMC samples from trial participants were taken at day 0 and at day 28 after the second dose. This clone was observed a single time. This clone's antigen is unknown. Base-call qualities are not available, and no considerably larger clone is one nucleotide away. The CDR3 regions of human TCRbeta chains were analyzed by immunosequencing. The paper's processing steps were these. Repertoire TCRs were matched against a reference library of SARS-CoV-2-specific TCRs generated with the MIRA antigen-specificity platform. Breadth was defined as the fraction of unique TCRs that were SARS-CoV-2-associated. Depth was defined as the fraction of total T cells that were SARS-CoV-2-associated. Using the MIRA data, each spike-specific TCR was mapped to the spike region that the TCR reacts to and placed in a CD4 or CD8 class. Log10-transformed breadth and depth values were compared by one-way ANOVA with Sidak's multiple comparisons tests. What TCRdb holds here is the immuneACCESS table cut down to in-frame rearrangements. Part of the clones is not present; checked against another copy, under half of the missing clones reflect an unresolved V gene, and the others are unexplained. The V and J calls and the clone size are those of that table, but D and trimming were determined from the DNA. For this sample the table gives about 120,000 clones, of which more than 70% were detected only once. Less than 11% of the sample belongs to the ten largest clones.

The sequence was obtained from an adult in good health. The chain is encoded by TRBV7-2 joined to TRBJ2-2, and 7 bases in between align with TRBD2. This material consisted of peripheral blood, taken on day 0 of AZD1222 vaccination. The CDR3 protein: CASSLESGAAGELFF. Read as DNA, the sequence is TGTGCCAGCAGCTTAGAGAGCGGGGCTGCCGGGGAGCTGTTTTTT.